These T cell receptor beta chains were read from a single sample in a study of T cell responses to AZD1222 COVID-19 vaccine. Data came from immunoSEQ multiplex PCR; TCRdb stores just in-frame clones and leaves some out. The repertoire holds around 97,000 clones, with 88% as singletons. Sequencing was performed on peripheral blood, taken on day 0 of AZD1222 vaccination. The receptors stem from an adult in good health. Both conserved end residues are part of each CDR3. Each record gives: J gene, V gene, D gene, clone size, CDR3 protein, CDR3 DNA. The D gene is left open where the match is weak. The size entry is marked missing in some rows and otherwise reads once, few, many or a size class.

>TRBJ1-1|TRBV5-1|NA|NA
CASSFSGEINTEAFF
TGCGCCAGCAGCTTCTCAGGGGAAATAAACACTGAAGCTTTCTTT
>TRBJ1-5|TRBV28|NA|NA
CASSLLGQPQHF
TGTGCCAGCAGTTTATTAGGTCAGCCCCAGCATTTT
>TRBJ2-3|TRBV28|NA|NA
CASSLAGGLEGTDTQYF
TGTGCCAGCAGCCTTGCTGGGGGGCTAGAGGGGACCGATACGCAGTATTTT
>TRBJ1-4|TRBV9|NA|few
CASSPGNEKLFF
TGTGCCAGCAGCCCGGGCAATGAAAAACTGTTTTTT
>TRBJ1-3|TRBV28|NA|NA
CASSLQGRSNTIYF
TGTGCCAGCAGTTTACAGGGTCGCAGCAACACCATATATTTT
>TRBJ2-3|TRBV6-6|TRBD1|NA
CASSRDRYLEQYF
TGTGCCAGCAGCCGGGACAGATACTTAGAGCAGTATTTT
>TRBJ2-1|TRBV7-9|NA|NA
CASSLGTPLFYEQFF
TGTGCCAGCAGCTTAGGTACCCCCTTGTTTTATGAGCAGTTCTTC
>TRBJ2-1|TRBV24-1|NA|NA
CATSDLRDPLPNEQFF
TGTGCCACCAGTGATTTGAGGGATCCCCTCCCCAATGAGCAGTTCTTC
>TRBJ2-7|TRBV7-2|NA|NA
CASSLVGGSYEQYF
TGTGCCAGCAGCTTAGTGGGCGGGTCCTACGAGCAGTACTTC
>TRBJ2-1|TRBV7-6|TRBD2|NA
CASSLGGRLAGEYNEQFF
TGTGCCAGCAGCTTAGGGGGTCGACTAGCGGGAGAATACAATGAGCAGTTCTTC
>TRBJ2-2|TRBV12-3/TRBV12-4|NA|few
CASSPPLGELFF
TGTGCCAGCAGCCCCCCACTCGGGGAGCTGTTTTTT
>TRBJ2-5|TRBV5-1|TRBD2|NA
CASSSGTTQETQYF
TGCGCCAGCAGCTCCGGGACTACTCAAGAGACCCAGTACTTC
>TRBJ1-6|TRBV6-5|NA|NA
CASSYRVSSYNSPLHF
TGTGCCAGCAGTTACAGGGTTAGCTCCTATAATTCACCCCTCCACTTT
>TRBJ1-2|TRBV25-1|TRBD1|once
CASSKSGGDYGYTF
TGTGCCAGCAGTAAGTCAGGGGGCGACTATGGCTACACCTTC
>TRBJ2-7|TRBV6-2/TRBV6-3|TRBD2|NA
CASSTSGRSEQYF
TGTGCCAGTAGTACTAGCGGGAGGAGCGAGCAGTACTTC
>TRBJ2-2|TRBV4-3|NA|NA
CASSQDPGAGGELFF
TGCGCCAGCAGCCAAGATCCCGGGGCGGGCGGGGAGCTGTTTTTT
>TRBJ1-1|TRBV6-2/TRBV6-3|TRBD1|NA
CASSYGTGLLNTEAFF
TGTGCCAGCAGTTATGGGACAGGGCTATTGAACACTGAAGCTTTCTTT
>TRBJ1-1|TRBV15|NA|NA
CATSRAQGGSTEAFF
TGTGCCACCAGCAGAGCGCAGGGCGGTAGTACTGAAGCTTTCTTT
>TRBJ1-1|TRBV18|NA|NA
CASSSTQGDTEAFF
TGTGCCAGCTCATCGACACAGGGAGACACTGAAGCTTTCTTT
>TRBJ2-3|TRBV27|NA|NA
CASSSPGRIYTDTQYF
TGTGCCAGCAGTTCACCGGGACGGATCTACACAGATACGCAGTATTTT
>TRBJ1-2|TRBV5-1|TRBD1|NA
CASSLDRVQYGYTF
TGCGCCAGCAGCTTAGACAGGGTACAGTATGGCTACACCTTC
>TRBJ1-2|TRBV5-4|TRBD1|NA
CASTRTGDYGYTF
TGTGCCAGCACACGGACAGGGGATTATGGCTACACCTTC
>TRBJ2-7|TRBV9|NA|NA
CASSVDVSSYEQYF
TGTGCCAGCAGCGTAGACGTTAGCTCCTACGAGCAGTACTTC
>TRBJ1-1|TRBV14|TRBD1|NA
CASGQGRALTEAFF
TGTGCCAGCGGACAGGGCCGGGCGCTCACTGAAGCTTTCTTT
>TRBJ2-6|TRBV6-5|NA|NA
CASSLVGAGANVLTF
TGTGCCAGCAGTCTGGTTGGGGCTGGGGCCAACGTCCTGACTTTC
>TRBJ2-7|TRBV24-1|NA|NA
CATSDPDRLYEQYF
TGTGCCACCAGTGACCCCGACAGGCTCTACGAGCAGTACTTC
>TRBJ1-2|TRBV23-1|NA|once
CASSQLIGGDGYTF
TGCGCCAGCAGTCAATTGATAGGGGGTGATGGCTACACCTTC
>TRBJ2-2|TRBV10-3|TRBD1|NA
CAISHNPGQGVNTGELFF
TGTGCCATCAGTCATAACCCGGGACAGGGGGTGAACACCGGGGAGCTGTTTTTT
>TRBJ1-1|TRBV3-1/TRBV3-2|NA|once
CASSQDEGSWAEAFF
TGTGCCAGCAGCCAAGACGAAGGAAGTTGGGCTGAAGCTTTCTTT
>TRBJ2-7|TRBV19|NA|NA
CASSKGSGTGRDEQYF
TGTGCCAGTAGTAAAGGGAGTGGAACAGGGAGGGACGAGCAGTACTTC